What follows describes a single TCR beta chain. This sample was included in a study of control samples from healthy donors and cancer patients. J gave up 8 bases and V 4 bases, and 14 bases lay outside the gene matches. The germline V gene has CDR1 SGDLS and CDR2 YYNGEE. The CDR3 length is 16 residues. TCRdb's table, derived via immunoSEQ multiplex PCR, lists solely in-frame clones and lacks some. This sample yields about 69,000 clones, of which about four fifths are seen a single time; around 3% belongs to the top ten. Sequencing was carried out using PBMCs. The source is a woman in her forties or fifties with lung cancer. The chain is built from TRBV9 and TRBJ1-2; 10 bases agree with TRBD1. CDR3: CASSHDSRTGGVGYTF. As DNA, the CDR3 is TGTGCCAGCAGCCATGATTCCCGGACAGGGGGTGTAGGCTACACCTTC. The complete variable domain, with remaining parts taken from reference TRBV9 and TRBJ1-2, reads DSGVTQTPKHLITATGQRVTLRCSPRSGDLSVYWYQQSLDQGLQFLIQYYNGEERAKGNILERFSAQQFPDLHSELNLSSLELGDSALYFCASSHDSRTGGVGYTFGSGTRLTVV.